This T cell receptor (beta chain) came from a study of T cell responses to AZD1222 COVID-19 vaccine. Findings and limits, study-wide: The donors showed a predominance of white British ancestry and of females, with possible underestimation of clonal diversity.

Pooling covered second doses at about 4 or about 12 weeks. Profiling relied on immunoSEQ multiplex PCR, and the TCRdb table lists in-frame clones only, not all of them. The sample records tens of thousands of clones, under 90% being singletons. This clone was counted only a few times. The target antigen is unknown. The V and J ends lost 5 bases and 6 bases, in that order; junction bases with no gene match: 17. There are 17 residues in the CDR3. CDR1 MNHNY and CDR2 SVGAGI come from the germline V gene (reference sequence). The V and J genes are TRBV6-6 and TRBJ2-5; 8 nucleotides match TRBD1. The source was peripheral blood, collected 28 days after the second AZD1222 dose. The TCR sequence derives from an adult who received the AZD1222 COVID-19 vaccine. CDR3 residues: CASSPGVWQGAMKTQYF. CDR3 coding DNA: TGTGCCAGCAGTCCGGGGGTATGGCAGGGGGCTATGAAGACCCAGTACTTC.